This T cell receptor beta chain came from a study of glioma-infiltrating T cells after dendritic cell vaccination. Study background: The vaccine used monocyte-derived dendritic cells pulsed overnight with autologous tumor lysate.

Up to about 2 ug genomic DNA was used for TCRB CDR3 amplification. The primer mix had 60 V beta and 13 J beta primers. Libraries were prepared by immunoSEQ multiplex PCR; TCRdb keeps only in-frame clonotypes and omits some of them. The sample yields 80,000 to 95,000 clones, more than 70% seen once. Deletions cut 4 bases from V and 3 bases from J, with 13 bases between. The CDR3 contains 15 residues. CDR1 is MNHNS, CDR2 SASEGT, per germline. The chain recombines TRBV6-1 with TRBJ1-5; D is unresolved. Sample: blood, taken before dendritic cell vaccination. The clonotype originates from a human donor with glioblastoma. CDR3 residues: CASSGHSKANQPQHF. The CDR3 DNA is TGTGCCAGCAGTGGACACTCTAAGGCCAATCAGCCCCAGCATTTT.